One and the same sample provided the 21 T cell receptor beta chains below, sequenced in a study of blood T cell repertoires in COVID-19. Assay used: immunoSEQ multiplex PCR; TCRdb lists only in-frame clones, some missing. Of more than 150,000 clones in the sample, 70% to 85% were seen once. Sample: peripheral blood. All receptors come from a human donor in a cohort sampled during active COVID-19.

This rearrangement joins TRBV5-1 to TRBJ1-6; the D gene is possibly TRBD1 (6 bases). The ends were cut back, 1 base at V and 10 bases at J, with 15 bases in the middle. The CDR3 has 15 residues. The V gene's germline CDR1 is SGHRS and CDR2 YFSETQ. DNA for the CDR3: TGCGCCAGCAGCTTGCCAGGGGAAGGCGGATCACCCCTCCACTTT. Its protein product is CASSLPGEGGSPLHF.

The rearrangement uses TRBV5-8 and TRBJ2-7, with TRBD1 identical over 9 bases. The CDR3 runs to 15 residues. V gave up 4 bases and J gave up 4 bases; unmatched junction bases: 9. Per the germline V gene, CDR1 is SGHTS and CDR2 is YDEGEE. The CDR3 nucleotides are TGTGCCAGCAGCCCCGGACAGGGGAAATCTTACGAGCAGTACTTC. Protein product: CASSPGQGKSYEQYF.

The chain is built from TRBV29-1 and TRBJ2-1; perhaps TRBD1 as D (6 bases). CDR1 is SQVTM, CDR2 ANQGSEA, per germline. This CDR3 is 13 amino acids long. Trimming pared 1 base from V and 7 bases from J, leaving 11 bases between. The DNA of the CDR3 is TGCAGCGTTGAAGCAGGGGATTGGAATGAGCAGTTCTTC. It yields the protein CSVEAGDWNEQFF.

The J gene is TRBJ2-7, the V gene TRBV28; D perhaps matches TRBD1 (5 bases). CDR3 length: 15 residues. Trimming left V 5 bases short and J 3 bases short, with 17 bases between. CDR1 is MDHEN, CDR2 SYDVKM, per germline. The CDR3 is CASSPPQGRRYEQYF. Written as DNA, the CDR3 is TGTGCCAGCAGTCCCCCCCAGGGAAGACGCTACGAGCAGTACTTC.

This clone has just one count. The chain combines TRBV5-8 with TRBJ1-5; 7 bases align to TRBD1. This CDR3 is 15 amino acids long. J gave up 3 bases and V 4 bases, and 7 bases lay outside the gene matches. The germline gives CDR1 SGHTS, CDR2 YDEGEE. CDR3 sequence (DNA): TGTGCCAGCAGCCAGGGACAGACCTTCAATCAGCCCCAGCATTTT. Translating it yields CASSQGQTFNQPQHF. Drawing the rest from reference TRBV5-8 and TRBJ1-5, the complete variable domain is EAGVTQSPTHLIKTRGQQATLRCSPISGHTSVYWYQQALGLGLQFLLWYDEGEERNRGNFPPRFSGRQFPNYSSELNVNALELEDSALYLCASSQGQTFNQPQHFGDGTRLSIL.

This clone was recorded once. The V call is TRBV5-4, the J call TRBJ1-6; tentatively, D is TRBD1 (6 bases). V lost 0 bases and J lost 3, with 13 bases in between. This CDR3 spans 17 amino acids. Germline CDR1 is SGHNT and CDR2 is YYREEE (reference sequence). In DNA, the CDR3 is TGTGCCAGCAGCTTGGAATCAGGGACAAACTATAATTCACCCCTCCACTTT. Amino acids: CASSLESGTNYNSPLHF.

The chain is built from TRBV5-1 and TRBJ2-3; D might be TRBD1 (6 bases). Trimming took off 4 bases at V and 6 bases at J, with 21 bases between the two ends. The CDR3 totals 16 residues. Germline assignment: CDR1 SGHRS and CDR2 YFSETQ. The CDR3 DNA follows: TGCGCCAGCAGCGCGAATACGGGACAATCGGGCGATACGCAGTATTTT. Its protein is CASSANTGQSGDTQYF.

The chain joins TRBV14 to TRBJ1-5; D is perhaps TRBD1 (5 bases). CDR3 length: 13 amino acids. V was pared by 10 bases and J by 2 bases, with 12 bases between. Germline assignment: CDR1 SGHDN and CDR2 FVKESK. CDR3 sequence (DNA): TGTGCCATACGGGGGGAAGGCAATCAGCCCCAGCATTTT. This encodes CAIRGEGNQPQHF.

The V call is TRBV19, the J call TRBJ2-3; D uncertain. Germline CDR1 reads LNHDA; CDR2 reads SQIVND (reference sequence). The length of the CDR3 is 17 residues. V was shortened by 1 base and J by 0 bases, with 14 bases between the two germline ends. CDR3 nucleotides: TGTGCCAGTAGTATAGCGCAGAACAGCCTAAGCACAGATACGCAGTATTTT. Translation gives CASSIAQNSLSTDTQYF.

The CDR3 sequence is CASSPRQGWETQYF. CDR3 DNA sequence: TGTGCCAGCAGCCCGAGACAGGGCTGGGAGACCCAGTACTTC. The gene calls are TRBV7-9 and TRBJ2-5; 7 positions match TRBD1. CDR1 and CDR2 (germline): SEHNR, FQNEAQ (reference sequence). The CDR3 extends over 14 amino acids. V lost 5 bases and J lost 5; bases outside the gene matches: 8.

CDR3 loop: CASSPRTGGGEKLFF. In DNA, the CDR3 is TGTGCCAGCAGCCCAAGGACAGGGGGAGGAGAAAAACTGTTTTTT. The chain employs TRBV13 and TRBJ1-4, with 10 nucleotides matching TRBD1. Germline V gene sequence: CDR1 PRHDT, CDR2 FYEKMQ (reference sequence). Germline trimming cut 5 bases from V and 8 bases from J; bases unmatched to any gene: 8. This CDR3 has 15 residues.

The CDR3 protein is CASSLGTGRESQETQYF. CDR3 bases: TGTGCCAGCAGCTTGGGGACTGGGCGTGAGTCCCAAGAGACCCAGTACTTC. This chain links TRBV5-4 with TRBJ2-5; perhaps TRBD2 as D (5 bases). The CDR3 contains 17 residues. Deletions cut 0 bases from V and 1 base from J, with 16 bases between. The germline V gene encodes CDR1 SGHNT and CDR2 YYREEE (reference sequence).

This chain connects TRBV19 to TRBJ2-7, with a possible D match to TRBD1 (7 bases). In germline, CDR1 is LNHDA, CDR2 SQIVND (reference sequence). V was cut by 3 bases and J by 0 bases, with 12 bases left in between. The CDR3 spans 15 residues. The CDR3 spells CASSMAGQSSYEQYF. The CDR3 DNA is TGTGCCAGTAGTATGGCGGGACAGAGCTCCTACGAGCAGTACTTC.

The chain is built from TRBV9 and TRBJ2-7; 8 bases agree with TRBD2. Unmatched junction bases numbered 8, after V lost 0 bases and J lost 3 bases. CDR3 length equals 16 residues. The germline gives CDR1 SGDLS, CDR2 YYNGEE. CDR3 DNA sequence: TGTGCCAGCAGCGTAGAGGGAATAGCGGGGATCTACGAGCAGTACTTC. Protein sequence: CASSVEGIAGIYEQYF. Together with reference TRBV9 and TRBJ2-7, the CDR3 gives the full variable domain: DSGVTQTPKHLITATGQRVTLRCSPRSGDLSVYWYQQSLDQGLQFLIQYYNGEERAKGNILERFSAQQFPDLHSELNLSSLELGDSALYFCASSVEGIAGIYEQYFGPGTRLTVT.

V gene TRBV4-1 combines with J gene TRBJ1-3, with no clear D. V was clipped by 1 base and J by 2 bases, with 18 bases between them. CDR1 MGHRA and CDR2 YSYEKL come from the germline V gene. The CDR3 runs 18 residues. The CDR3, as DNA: TGCGCCAGCAGCCAAGGGTCGAATGTGTACTTTGCTGGAAACACCATATATTTT. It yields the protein CASSQGSNVYFAGNTIYF.

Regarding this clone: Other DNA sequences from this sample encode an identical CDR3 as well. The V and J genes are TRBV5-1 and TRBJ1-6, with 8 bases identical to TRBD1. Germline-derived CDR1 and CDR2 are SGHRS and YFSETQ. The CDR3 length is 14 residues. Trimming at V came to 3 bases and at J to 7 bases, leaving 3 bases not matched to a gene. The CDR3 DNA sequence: TGCGCCAGCAGCTCAGGACAGGGCAATTCACCCCTCCACTTT. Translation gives CASSSGQGNSPLHF.

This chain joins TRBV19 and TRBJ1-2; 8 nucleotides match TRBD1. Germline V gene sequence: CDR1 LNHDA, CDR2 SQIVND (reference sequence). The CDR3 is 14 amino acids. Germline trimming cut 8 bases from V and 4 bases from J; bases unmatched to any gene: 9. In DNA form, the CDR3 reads TGTGCCAGTGGCTGGACAGGGAACCTCTATGGCTACACCTTC. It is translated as CASGWTGNLYGYTF. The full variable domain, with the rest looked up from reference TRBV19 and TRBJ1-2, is DGGITQSPKYLFRKEGQNVTLSCEQNLNHDAMYWYRQDPGQGLRLIYYSQIVNDFQKGDIAEGYSVSREKKESFPLTVTSAQKNPTAFYLCASGWTGNLYGYTFGSGTRLTVV.

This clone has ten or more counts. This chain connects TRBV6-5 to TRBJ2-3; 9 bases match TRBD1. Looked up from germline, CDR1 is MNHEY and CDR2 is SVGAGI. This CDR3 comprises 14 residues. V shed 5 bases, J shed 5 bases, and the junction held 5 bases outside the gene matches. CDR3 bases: TGTGCCAGCAGTCGGGACAGGGAGGTAGATACGCAGTATTTT. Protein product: CASSRDREVDTQYF.

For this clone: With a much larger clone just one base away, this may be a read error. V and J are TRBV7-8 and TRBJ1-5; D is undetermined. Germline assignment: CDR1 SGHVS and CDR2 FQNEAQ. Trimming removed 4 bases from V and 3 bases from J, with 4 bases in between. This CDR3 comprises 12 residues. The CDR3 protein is CASSSFNQPQHF. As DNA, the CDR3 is TGTGCCAGCAGCTCCTTCAATCAGCCCCAGCATTTT.

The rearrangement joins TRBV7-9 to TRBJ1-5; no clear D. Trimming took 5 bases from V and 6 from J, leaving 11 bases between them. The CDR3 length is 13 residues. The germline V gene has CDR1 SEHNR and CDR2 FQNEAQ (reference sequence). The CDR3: CASSPARGQPQHF. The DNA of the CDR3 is TGTGCCAGCAGCCCTGCAAGAGGTCAGCCCCAGCATTTT.

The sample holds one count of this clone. CDR3 coding DNA: TGTGCCACCAGTGAATCAGGGACAGGCGTCGCTGGCTACACCTTC. Encoded protein: CATSESGTGVAGYTF. The chain employs TRBV24-1 and TRBJ1-2, with 8 bases identical to TRBD1. V shed 4 bases, J shed 7 bases, and the junction held 10 bases outside the gene matches. The CDR3 sequence is 15 residues long. The germline V gene encodes CDR1 KGHDR and CDR2 SFDVKD.